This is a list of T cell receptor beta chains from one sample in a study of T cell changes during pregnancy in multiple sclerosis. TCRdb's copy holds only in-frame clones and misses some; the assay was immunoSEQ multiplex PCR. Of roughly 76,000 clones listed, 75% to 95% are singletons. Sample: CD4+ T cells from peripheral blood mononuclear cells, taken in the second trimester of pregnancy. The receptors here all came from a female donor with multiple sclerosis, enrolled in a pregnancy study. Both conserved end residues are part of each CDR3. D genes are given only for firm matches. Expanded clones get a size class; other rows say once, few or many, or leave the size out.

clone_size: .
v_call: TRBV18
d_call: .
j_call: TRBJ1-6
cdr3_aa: CASSQDRPHSSYNSPLHF
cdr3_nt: TGTGCCAGCTCCCAAGACAGACCGCATAGCTCCTATAATTCACCCCTCCACTTT

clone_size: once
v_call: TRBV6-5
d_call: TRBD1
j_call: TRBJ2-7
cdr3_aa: CASSYSGTGSYEQYF
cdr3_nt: TGTGCCAGCAGTTACTCGGGGACAGGGAGCTACGAGCAGTACTTC

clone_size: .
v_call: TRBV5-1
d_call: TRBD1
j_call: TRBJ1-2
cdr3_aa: CASRGQGVDGYTF
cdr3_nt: TGCGCCAGCAGAGGACAGGGGGTAGATGGCTACACCTTC

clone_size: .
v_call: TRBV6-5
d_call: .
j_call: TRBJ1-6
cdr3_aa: CASRRGRNSPLHF
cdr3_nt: TGTGCCTCCCGAAGGGGTCGAAATTCACCCCTCCACTTT

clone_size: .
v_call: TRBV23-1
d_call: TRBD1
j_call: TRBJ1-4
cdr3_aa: CANDINRGREEKLFF
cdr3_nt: TGCGCCAACGACATTAACAGGGGGCGGGAAGAAAAACTGTTTTTT

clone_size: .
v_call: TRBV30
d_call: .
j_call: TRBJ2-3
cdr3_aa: CAWSVLEDTQYF
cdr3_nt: TGTGCCTGGAGTGTACTAGAAGATACGCAGTATTTT

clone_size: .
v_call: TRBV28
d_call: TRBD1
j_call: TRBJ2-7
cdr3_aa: CASSRRDRRGYEQYF
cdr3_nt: TGTGCCAGCAGCCGTCGGGACAGAAGGGGGTACGAGCAGTACTTC

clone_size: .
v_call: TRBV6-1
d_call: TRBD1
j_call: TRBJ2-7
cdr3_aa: CASRAGTGGNEQYF
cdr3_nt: TGTGCCAGCCGAGCCGGGACAGGGGGTAACGAGCAGTACTTC

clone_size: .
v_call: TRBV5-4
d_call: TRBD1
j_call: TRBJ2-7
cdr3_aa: CASSARDRSSYEQYF
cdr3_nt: TGTGCCAGCAGCGCCCGGGACAGAAGTTCCTACGAGCAGTACTTC

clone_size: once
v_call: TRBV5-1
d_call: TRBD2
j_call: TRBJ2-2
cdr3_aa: CASSLLLAGGPEDSRELFF
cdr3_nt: TGCGCCAGCAGCCTCTTACTAGCGGGAGGGCCTGAAGACTCCAGGGAGCTGTTTTTT

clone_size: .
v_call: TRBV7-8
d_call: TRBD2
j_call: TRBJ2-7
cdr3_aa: CASSLRAGALYEQYF
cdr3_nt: TGTGCCAGCAGCTTGCGAGCGGGGGCCTTATACGAGCAGTACTTC

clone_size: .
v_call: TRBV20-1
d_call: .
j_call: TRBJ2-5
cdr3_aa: CSAGSGETQYF
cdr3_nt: TGCAGTGCCGGTAGCGGAGAGACCCAGTACTTC

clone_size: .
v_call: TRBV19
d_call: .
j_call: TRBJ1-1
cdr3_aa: CASSGTGTMNTEAFF
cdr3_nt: TGTGCCAGTAGTGGTACAGGTACCATGAACACTGAAGCTTTCTTT

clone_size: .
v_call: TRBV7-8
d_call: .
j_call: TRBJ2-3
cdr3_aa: CASSLARIERTDTQYF
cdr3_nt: TGTGCCAGCAGCTTAGCCCGAATAGAGCGCACAGATACGCAGTATTTT

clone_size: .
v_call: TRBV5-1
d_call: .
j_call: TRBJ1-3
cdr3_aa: CASSLLGGSGNTIYF
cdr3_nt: TGCGCCAGCAGCTTGCTCGGGGGTTCAGGAAACACCATATATTTT

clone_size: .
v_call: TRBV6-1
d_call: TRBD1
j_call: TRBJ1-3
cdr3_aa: CASGIEGARNTIYF
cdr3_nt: TGTGCCAGCGGAATCGAGGGGGCCCGAAACACCATATATTTT

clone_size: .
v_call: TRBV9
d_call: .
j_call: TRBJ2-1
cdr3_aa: CASSVDWQGYNEQFF
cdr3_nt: TGTGCCAGCAGCGTAGATTGGCAGGGCTACAATGAGCAGTTCTTC

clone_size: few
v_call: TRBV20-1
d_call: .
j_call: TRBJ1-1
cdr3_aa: CSARSGEAFF
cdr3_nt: TGCAGTGCTAGGAGCGGTGAAGCTTTCTTT

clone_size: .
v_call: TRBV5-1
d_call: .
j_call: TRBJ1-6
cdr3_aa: CASSLLGGYSPLHF
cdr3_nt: TGCGCCAGCAGCTTGCTGGGAGGGTATTCACCCCTCCACTTT

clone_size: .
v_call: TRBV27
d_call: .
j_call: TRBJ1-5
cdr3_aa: CASGKEAYSNQPQHF
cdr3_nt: TGTGCCAGCGGTAAAGAGGCTTATAGCAATCAGCCCCAGCATTTT

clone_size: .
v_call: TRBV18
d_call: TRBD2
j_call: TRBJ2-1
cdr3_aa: CASSLWEGQVNEQFF
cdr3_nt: TGTGCCAGCTCATTGTGGGAGGGCCAGGTCAATGAGCAGTTCTTC

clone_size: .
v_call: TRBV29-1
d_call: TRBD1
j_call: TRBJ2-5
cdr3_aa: CSGSGTGPETQYF
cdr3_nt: TGCAGCGGATCCGGGACAGGGCCAGAGACCCAGTACTTC

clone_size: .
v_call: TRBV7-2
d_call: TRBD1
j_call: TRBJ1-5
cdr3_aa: CASSLTGEQPQHF
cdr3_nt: TGTGCCAGCAGCTTAACAGGGGAGCAGCCCCAGCATTTT

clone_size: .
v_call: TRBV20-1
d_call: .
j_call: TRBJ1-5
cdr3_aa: CGGGNNQPQHF
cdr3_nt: TGCGGGGGAGGAAACAATCAGCCCCAGCATTTT

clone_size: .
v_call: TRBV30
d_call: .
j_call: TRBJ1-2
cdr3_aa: CAWSVVTGPNYGYTF
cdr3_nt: TGTGCCTGGAGTGTAGTAACAGGGCCAAACTATGGCTACACCTTC

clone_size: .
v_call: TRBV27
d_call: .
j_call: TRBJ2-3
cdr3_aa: CASTRGGVGTDTQYF
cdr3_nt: TGTGCCAGCACGCGAGGGGGGGTTGGCACAGATACGCAGTATTTT

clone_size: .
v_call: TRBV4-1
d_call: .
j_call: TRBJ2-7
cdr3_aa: CASSQPTSTYEQYF
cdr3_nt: TGCGCCAGCAGCCAACCCACTAGTACATACGAGCAGTACTTC

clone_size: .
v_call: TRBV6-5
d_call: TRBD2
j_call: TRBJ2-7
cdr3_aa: CASRRSGSYEQYF
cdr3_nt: TGTGCCAGCAGACGTAGCGGGAGCTACGAGCAGTACTTC